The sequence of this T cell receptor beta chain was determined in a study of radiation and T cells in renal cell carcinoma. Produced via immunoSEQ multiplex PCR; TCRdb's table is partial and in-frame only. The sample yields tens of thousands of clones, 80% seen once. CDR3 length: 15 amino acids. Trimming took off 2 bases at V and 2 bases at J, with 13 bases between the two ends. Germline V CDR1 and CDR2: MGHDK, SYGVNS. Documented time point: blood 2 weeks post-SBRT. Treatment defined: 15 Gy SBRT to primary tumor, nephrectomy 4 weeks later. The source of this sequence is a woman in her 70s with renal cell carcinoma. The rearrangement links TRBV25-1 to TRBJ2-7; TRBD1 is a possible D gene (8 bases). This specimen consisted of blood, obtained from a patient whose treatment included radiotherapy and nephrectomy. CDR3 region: CASSEAGDRTYEQYF. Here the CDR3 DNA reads TGTGCCAGCAGTGAAGCGGGGGACAGGACCTACGAGCAGTACTTC.